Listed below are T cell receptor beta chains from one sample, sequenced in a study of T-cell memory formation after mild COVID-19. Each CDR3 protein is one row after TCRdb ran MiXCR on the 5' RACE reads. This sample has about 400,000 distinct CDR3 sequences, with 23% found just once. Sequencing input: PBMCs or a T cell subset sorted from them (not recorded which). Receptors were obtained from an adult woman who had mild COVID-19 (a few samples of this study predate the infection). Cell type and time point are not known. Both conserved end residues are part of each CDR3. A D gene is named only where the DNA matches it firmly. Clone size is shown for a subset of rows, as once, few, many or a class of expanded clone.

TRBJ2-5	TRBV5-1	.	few	TGCGCCAGCAGCCACCAAGGGGCGAAGGAGACCCAGTACTTC	CASSHQGAKETQYF
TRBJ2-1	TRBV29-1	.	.	TGCAGCGTTTTCCGGGGCTACAATGAGCAGTTCTTC	CSVFRGYNEQFF
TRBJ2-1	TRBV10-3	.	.	TGTGCCATCAGGCCCGAGGGCGGTGAGCAGTTCTTC	CAIRPEGGEQFF
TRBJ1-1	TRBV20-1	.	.	TGCAGTGCTGAGGGAATGGGTGAAGCTTTCTTT	CSAEGMGEAFF
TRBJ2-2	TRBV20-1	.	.	TGCAGTGCTAGCGGGACTTTGAACACCGGGGAGCTGTTTTTT	CSASGTLNTGELFF
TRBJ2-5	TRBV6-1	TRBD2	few	TGTGCCAGCAGACAGGGACTAGCGGGTTCCCAAGAGACCCAGTACTTC	CASRQGLAGSQETQYF
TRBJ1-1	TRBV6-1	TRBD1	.	TGTGCCAGCAGTCCCTTACAGGGGGACACTGAAGCTTTCTTT	CASSPLQGDTEAFF
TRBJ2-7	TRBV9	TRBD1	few	TGTGCCAGCAGCGTAGGATGGACAGGGGCCTACGAGCAGTACTTC	CASSVGWTGAYEQYF
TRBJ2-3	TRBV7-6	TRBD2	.	TGTGCCAGCAGCCTAACTAGCGGGGGGCACACAGATACGCAGTATTTT	CASSLTSGGHTDTQYF
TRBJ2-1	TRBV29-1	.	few	TGCAGCATCACCGACAGGAGCTACAATGAGCAGTTCTTC	CSITDRSYNEQFF
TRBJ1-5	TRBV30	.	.	TGTGCCTGGAGTAGTCGGGGGCCTGGCAATCAGCCCCAGCATTTT	CAWSSRGPGNQPQHF
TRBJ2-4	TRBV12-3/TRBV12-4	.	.	TGTGCCAGCAGCTTATTCCCTACTAGTCTTACCGGCAAAAACATTCAGTACTTC	CASSLFPTSLTGKNIQYF
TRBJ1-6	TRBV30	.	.	TGTGCCTGGAGTGGGGGCTTGCCGAGCTCCTATAATTCACCCCTCCACTTT	CAWSGGLPSSYNSPLHF
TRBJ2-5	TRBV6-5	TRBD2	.	TGTGCCAGCAGGAGCGGGGGGTCTCAAGAGACCCAGTACTTC	CASRSGGSQETQYF
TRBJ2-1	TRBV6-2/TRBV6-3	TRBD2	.	TGTGCCAGCAGTTATCGGCTAGCGGGAGGGCCTAGGGGCAATGAGCAGTTCTTC	CASSYRLAGGPRGNEQFF
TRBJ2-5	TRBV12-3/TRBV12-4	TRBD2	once	TGTGCCAGCAGTTTGAGTCGCGGGACTAGCGGGAGGATTTTAGACTTC	CASSLSRGTSGRILDF
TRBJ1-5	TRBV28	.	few	TGTGCCAGCAGTCCACGTGTGGCGGGCAATCAGCCCCAGCATTTT	CASSPRVAGNQPQHF
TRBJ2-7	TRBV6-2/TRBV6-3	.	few	TGTGCCAGCAGTTCGAGTCTCGACTACGAGCAGTACTTC	CASSSSLDYEQYF
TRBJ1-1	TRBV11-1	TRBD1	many	TGTGCCAGCAGCCCCGGGACAGCGAACACTGAAGCTTTCTTT	CASSPGTANTEAFF
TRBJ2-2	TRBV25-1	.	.	TGTGCCAGCAGTGACAGGGCGAACACCGGGGAGCTGTTTTTT	CASSDRANTGELFF
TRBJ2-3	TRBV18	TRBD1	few	TGTGCCAGCTCACGACAGGGGGCGGAGACAGATACGCAGTATTTT	CASSRQGAETDTQYF
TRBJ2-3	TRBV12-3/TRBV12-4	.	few	TGTGCCAGCAGCCTGAGGGGAGGTACGCAGTATTTT	CASSLRGGTQYF
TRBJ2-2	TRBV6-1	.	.	TGTGCCAGCATCAGGGGAGGCACCGGGGAGCTGTTTTTT	CASIRGGTGELFF
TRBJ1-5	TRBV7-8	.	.	TGTGCCAGCAGCCCGGCGAGAGGGGTCCGCAATCAGCCCCAGCATTTT	CASSPARGVRNQPQHF
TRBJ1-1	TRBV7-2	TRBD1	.	TGTGCCAGCAGCCGACTTGGACAGGGGGTCACTGAAGCTTTCTTT	CASSRLGQGVTEAFF
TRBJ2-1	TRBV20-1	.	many	TGCAGTGCTACCCACTACCGACAGCCCGACAATGAGCAGTTCTTC	CSATHYRQPDNEQFF
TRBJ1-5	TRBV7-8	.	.	TGTGCCAGCAGCTTATCTCTGGGATTTAGCAATCAGCCCCAGCATTTT	CASSLSLGFSNQPQHF
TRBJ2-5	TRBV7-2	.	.	TGTGCCAGCAGCGGGGGACGGAAAGAGACCCAGTACTTC	CASSGGRKETQYF
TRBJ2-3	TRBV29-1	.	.	TGCAGCGTCCGGGACAACCAAAACACAGATACGCAGTATTTT	CSVRDNQNTDTQYF
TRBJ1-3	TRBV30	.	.	TGTGCCTGGCAAAACAAGGGATCTGGAAACACCATATATTTT	CAWQNKGSGNTIYF
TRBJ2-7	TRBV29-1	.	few	TGCAGCGTTGAATTGGGGAACGAGCAGTACTTC	CSVELGNEQYF
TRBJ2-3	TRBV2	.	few	TGTGCCAGCCGGGGGTCTAGTAGCACAGATACGCAGTATTTT	CASRGSSSTDTQYF
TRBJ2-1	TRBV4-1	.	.	TGCGCCAGCAGCCAAGATCGTACCCCGAACAATGAGCAGTTCTTC	CASSQDRTPNNEQFF
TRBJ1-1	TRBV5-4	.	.	TGTGCCAGCAGCTTGTCTAGGCTGAACACTGAAGCTTTCTTT	CASSLSRLNTEAFF
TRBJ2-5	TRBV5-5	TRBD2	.	TGTGCCAGCAGCTTCAGAGCGGGAGTGTATGAGACCCAGTACTTC	CASSFRAGVYETQYF
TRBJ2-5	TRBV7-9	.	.	TGTGCCAGCAGCATTCGACAGCCTGCACCCCTGCACCTGAGCATAGAGACCCAGTACTTC	CASSIRQPAPLHLSIETQYF
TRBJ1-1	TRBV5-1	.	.	TGCGCCAGCAGTCAACAGGGCTCGAACACTGAAGCTTTCTTT	CASSQQGSNTEAFF
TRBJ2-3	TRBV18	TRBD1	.	TGTGCCAGCCCCCCACAGGGGGCAACAGATACGCAGTATTTT	CASPPQGATDTQYF
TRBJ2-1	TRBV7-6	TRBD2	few	TGTGCCAGCAGCCCTTCTAGCGGGAGGAACTACAATGAGCAGTTCTTC	CASSPSSGRNYNEQFF
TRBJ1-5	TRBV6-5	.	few	TGTGCCAGCAGTTACTCGAGTAATCAGCCCCAGCATTTT	CASSYSSNQPQHF
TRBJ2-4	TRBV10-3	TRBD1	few	TGTGCCATCAGTGAGAAATCTCCGGGACAGGGGAACATTCAGTACTTC	CAISEKSPGQGNIQYF
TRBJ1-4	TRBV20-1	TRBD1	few	TGCAGTGCTAGGACTACAGGGGGAGAGGCTGAAAAACTGTTTTTT	CSARTTGGEAEKLFF
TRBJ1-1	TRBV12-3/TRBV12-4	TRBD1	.	TGTGCCAGCAGCACGGACAGGGTAAGGGTCGAAGCTTTCTTT	CASSTDRVRVEAFF
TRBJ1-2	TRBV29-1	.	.	TGCAGCGTTGTCCCGGCGGTAAACTATGGCTACACCTTC	CSVVPAVNYGYTF
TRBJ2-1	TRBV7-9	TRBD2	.	TGTGCCAGCAGCATAGGGAGGGATGCTTACAATGAGCAGTTCTTC	CASSIGRDAYNEQFF
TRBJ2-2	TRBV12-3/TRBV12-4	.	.	TGTGCCAGCACCTCCTTTCCCCGAAACACCGGGGAGCTGTTTTTT	CASTSFPRNTGELFF
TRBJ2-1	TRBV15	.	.	TGTGCCACCAGCAGAGATCCCGGGATGTGGGAATCCAATGAGCAGTTCTTC	CATSRDPGMWESNEQFF
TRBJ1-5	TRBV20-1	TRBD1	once	TGCAGTGCTAGAGATGTTCAGGGGGGTCAGCCCCAGCATTTT	CSARDVQGGQPQHF
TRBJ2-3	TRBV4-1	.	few	TGCGCCAGCAGCCAAGATTTTAGCGCCACCACAGATACGCAGTATTTT	CASSQDFSATTDTQYF
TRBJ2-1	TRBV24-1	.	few	TGTGCCACCAGTGATTTGAGCCCCGGACCGGAGTTCTTC	CATSDLSPGPEFF
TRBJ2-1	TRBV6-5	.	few	TGTGCCAGCAGCTCCAGAGGCGACGCTTTCCCGCGCAATGAGCAGTTCTTC	CASSSRGDAFPRNEQFF